This T cell receptor beta chain derives from a study of response to subunit inactivated influenza vaccine (dated by TCRdb to the late 2010s). Notes on the research overall: The study used deep quantitative T cell receptor repertoire profiling to track responses to a trivalent subunit inactivated influenza vaccine. The study at large found these results: The authors suggested that each seasonal influenza vaccination may recruit only a limited number of new T cells.

The library was made by RT-PCR. Instrument on record: Illumina HiSeq 2500. Starting from the raw public reads, TCRdb applied fastp trimming at Q25, assembled clones with MiXCR and retained in-frame beta chains. All rows with the same CDR3 protein become a single entry with the most common DNA and genes. The sample table records approximately 500,000 distinct CDR3 sequences; roughly 13% of these occur just once. In total, the top ten clones hold over 10% of the sample. The time point tag for this specimen amounts to: around 45 days after influenza vaccine administration. CDR1 SGHDT and CDR2 YYEEEE are derived from the germline V gene. From the cysteine up to the phenylalanine, the CDR3 has a length of 15 residues. The sequence is cut down to CDR3 DNA, 45 bases in frame from base 1. The germline V end is reduced by 6 bases and the J end by 1 base; junction bases left unmatched: 8. This clonotype has a count of ten or more. Its binding antigen is unknown. Per-base quality was not reported, and no clone a single base away is much larger than it.

This TCR came from a man in his fifties who received an inactivated influenza vaccine. Donor details come from another sample of the same person, matched by shared clones. In this chain, TRBV5-6 is recombined with TRBJ2-7; 9 bases in the middle match TRBD1. Specimen: PBMCs from blood, collected more than 35 days after vaccination. The DNA is as follows: TGTGCCAGCACCCCCGGGACAGGGTTGTCCTACGAGCAGTACTTC. Protein translation: CASTPGTGLSYEQYF.